This TCR beta chain was recovered during a study of OX40 agonist ivuxolimab in advanced cancers. On the study more broadly: At 0.01 to 10 mg/kg, ivuxolimab was administered intravenously to patients every 2 weeks. General study findings and limits: Both CD4+ and CD8+ T cell populations in blood had undergone clonal expansion by week 6 at 0.1 to 3.0 mg/kg.

Clones were read by immunoSEQ multiplex PCR, and TCRdb kept only the in-frame ones, dropping some. The sample has some 40,000 clones, around four fifths seen once. Germline CDR1 is SGHAT and CDR2 is FQNNGV. The J segment lost 1 base and the V segment lost 1 base, leaving 7 bases of the junction unmatched. This CDR3 is 17 amino acids long. Concerning this clone itself: Its antigen is not identified.

This specimen was CD4+ or CD8+ T cells sorted from blood, taken in a trial of the OX40 agonist ivuxolimab. This receptor was obtained from an adult with an advanced solid tumor such as melanoma, head and neck, liver or kidney cancer. This chain uses TRBV11-2 with TRBJ1-3, with 7 bases aligning to TRBD1. The CDR3 region has the DNA TGTGCCAGCAGCTTAGCCTCCTACAGGGGATCTGGAAACACCATATATTTT. Amino acids: CASSLASYRGSGNTIYF.